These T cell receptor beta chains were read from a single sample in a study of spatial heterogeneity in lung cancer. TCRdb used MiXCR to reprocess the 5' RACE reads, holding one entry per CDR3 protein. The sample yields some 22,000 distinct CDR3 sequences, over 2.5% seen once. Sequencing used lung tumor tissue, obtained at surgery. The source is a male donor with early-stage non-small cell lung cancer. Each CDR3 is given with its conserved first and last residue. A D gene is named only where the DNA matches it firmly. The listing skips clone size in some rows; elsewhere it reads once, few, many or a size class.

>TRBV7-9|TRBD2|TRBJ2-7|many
TGTGCCAGCAGCTCACGACTAGCGGCGCCCTACGAGCAGTACTTC
CASSSRLAAPYEQYF
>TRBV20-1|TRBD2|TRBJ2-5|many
TGCAGTGCTAGCCCTAGCGGTCCAGAGACCCAGTACTTC
CSASPSGPETQYF
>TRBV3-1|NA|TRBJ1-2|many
TGTGCCAGCAGCCCCAATCCCGACAGCAATAAATTCTATGGCTACACCTTC
CASSPNPDSNKFYGYTF
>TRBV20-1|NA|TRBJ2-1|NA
TGCAGTGCTAACGGGGGCCAGGTTGAAGAGCAGTTCTTC
CSANGGQVEEQFF
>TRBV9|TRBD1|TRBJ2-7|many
TGTGCCAGCAGCGCAATGACAGGGGGCTCCTACGAGCAGTACTTC
CASSAMTGGSYEQYF
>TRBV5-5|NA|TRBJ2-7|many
TGTGCCAGCACCCCGGACGGCGCCAGGGTTAATTACGAGCAGTACTTC
CASTPDGARVNYEQYF
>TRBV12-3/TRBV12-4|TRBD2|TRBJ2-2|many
TGTGCCAGCAGCAAGCGGGAGATCGCCGGGGAGCTGTTTTTT
CASSKREIAGELFF
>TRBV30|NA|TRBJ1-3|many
TGTGCCTGGAGTGCTGGGTCCAACACCATATATTTT
CAWSAGSNTIYF
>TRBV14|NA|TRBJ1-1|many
TGTGCCAGCAGCCAGGAACATCCGGTCACTGAAGCTTTCTTT
CASSQEHPVTEAFF
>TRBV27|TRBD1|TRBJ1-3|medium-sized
TGTGCCAGCAGTTTATCAGGGGGCGGCGGAAACACCATATATTTT
CASSLSGGGGNTIYF
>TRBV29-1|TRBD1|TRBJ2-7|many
TGCAGCGTGGCCCGGTCAGGGGGCGGATACGAGCAGTACTTC
CSVARSGGGYEQYF
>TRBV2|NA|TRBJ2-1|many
TGTGCCAGCACCCCGGGGCGGGGTTACAATGAGCAGTTCTTC
CASTPGRGYNEQFF
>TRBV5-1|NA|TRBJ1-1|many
TGCGCCAGCAGCCTACAAGCGGTGAACACTGAAGCTTTCTTT
CASSLQAVNTEAFF
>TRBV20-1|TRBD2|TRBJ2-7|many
TGCAGTGCTAGACCCTTGGGCGGGAGTGTATACGAGCAGTACTTC
CSARPLGGSVYEQYF
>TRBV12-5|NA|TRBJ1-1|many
TGTGCTAGTGGTTTGGTACTGGGGGGGAAGGCTGAAGCTTTCTTT
CASGLVLGGKAEAFF
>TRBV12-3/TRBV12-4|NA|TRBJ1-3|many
TGTGCCAGCAGAGGACTCGTGGGTGGAAACACCATATATTTT
CASRGLVGGNTIYF
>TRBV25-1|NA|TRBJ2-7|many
TGTGCCAGCAATTCTGACAACCGCTACGAGCAGTACTTC
CASNSDNRYEQYF
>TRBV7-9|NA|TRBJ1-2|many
TGTGCCAGCAGCCTGCAAGGCAATGGCTACACCTTC
CASSLQGNGYTF
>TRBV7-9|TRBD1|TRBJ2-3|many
TGTGCCAGCAGCTCGACAGGGGTCAGCACAGATACGCAGTATTTT
CASSSTGVSTDTQYF
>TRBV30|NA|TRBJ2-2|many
TGTGCCTGGAAGGGGAGCACCGGGGAGCTGTTTTTT
CAWKGSTGELFF
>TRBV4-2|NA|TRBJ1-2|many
TGTGCCAGCAGCCAAGATTACTCACTGGCTGGCTACACCTTC
CASSQDYSLAGYTF
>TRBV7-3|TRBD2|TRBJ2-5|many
TGTGCCAGCAGCGTGCGGGGGCAAGAGACCCAGTACTTC
CASSVRGQETQYF
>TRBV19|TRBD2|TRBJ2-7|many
TGTGCCAGTAGCCGAAATTCACTAGCGGGAGGGCCCTACGAGCAGTACTTC
CASSRNSLAGGPYEQYF
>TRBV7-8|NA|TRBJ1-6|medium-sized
TGTGCCAGCAGCTTCGGGGCGATCGCGATTAATTCACCCCTCCACTTT
CASSFGAIAINSPLHF
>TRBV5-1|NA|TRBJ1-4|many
TGCGCCAGCAGCTTGTCTCCTCTCGAAAAACTGTTTTTT
CASSLSPLEKLFF
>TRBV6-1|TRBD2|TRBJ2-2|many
TGTGCCAGCAGTGAATTCACTAGCGGGAGTTACGGGGAGCTGTTTTTT
CASSEFTSGSYGELFF
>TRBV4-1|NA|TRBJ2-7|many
TGCGCCAGCAGCCAAGATGACGGGTCCTACGAGCAGTACTTC
CASSQDDGSYEQYF
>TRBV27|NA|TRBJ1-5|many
TGTGCCAGCAGTCCGCAACCAAATAGCAATCAGCCCCAGCATTTT
CASSPQPNSNQPQHF
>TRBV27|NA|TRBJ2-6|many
TGTGCCAGCAGTTCCGGGGACGGGGCCAACGTCCTGACTTTC
CASSSGDGANVLTF
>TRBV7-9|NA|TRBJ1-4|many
TGTGCCAGCAGCTTAGCGTCGGCGGGAGCTAATGAAAAACTGTTTTTT
CASSLASAGANEKLFF
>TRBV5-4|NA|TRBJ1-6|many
TGTGCCAGCGGAAACTGGGACCCAAGCAATTCACCCCTCCACTTT
CASGNWDPSNSPLHF
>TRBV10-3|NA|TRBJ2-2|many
TGTGCCACCACTCACGACAGTAACGGGGAGCTGTTTTTT
CATTHDSNGELFF
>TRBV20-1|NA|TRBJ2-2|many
TGCAGTGCTAGTCCCTCCCCCACCGGGGAGCTGTTTTTT
CSASPSPTGELFF
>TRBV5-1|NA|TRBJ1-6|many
TGCGCCAGCAGCACCGGATCCCATAATTCACCCCTCCACTTT
CASSTGSHNSPLHF
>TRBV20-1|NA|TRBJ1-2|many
TGCAGTCCGACTCAGGACGGAACTTATGGCTACACCTTC
CSPTQDGTYGYTF
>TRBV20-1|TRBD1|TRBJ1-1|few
TGCAGTGCCCAACCCTTCGGTACGGGACAGCCGAACACTGAAGCTTTCTTT
CSAQPFGTGQPNTEAFF
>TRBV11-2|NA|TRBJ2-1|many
TGTGCCAGCAGCCCTAACAGGGAGGGTGAGCAGTTCTTC
CASSPNREGEQFF
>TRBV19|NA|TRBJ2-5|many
TGTGCCAGTCGCCCGGGACGGCCCCAAGAGACCCAGTACTTC
CASRPGRPQETQYF
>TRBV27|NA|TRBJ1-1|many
TGTGCCAGCAGCTCCCAGGGGAGAGGGTTTGGCACTGAAGCTTTCTTT
CASSSQGRGFGTEAFF
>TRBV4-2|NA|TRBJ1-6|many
TGTGCCAGCAGGGCGGAGGACAGCCATTCTTCTAATAATTCACCCCTCCACTTT
CASRAEDSHSSNNSPLHF
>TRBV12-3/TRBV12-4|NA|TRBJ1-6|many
TGTGCCAGCAGTTTGGTGGTTAATTCACCCCTCCACTTT
CASSLVVNSPLHF
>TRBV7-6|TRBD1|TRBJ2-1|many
TGTGCCAGCAGCTCTACAGGGGGCAATTACCCCAATGAGCAGTTCTTC
CASSSTGGNYPNEQFF
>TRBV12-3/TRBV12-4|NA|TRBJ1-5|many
TGTGCCAGCAGTTTTGAAGGGATGGGTCAGCCCCAGCATTTT
CASSFEGMGQPQHF
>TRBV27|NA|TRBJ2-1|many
TGTGCCAGCAGTTGGAGGCAGAAAGGGAACTCCTACAATGAGCAGTTCTTC
CASSWRQKGNSYNEQFF
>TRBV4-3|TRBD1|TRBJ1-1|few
TGCGCCAGCTCAAACAGGGGGCGCGACACTGAAGCTTTCTTT
CASSNRGRDTEAFF
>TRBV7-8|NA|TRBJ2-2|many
TGTGCCAGCAGCTTATATGGGGTTGGCGGGGAGCTGTTTTTT
CASSLYGVGGELFF
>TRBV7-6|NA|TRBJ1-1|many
TGTGCCAGCAGCTTAGCGCTAGGGACGGTGAACACTGAAGCTTTCTTT
CASSLALGTVNTEAFF
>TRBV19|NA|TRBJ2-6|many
TGTGCCAGTAGGGGGGCGGTACAATGGGCCAACGTCCTGACTTTC
CASRGAVQWANVLTF
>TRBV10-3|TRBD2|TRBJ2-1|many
TGTGCCATCAGTGAGGCTGTCGGGACTAGCGGGTACCTTGAGCAGTTCTTC
CAISEAVGTSGYLEQFF
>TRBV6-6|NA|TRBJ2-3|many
TGTGCCAGCAGTTTCCTAGGGGGGTCAGATACGCAGTATTTT
CASSFLGGSDTQYF